This record looks at one TCR beta chain sequence and its context. This sample stems from a study of shared clonotypes between healthy human individuals. Looking at the study overall: The composition of the donors was a couple of women and a few men aged 18 to 49. Plates per donor: three CD4 naive, three CD4 memory, two CD8 naive, one CD8 memory.

V was trimmed by 4 bases and J by 2 bases, leaving 20 bases between them. CDR1 and CDR2 (germline): LGHNT, FRNRAP. The CDR3 is 18 residues long. Sequencing was performed with immunoSEQ multiplex PCR; in TCRdb, only in-frame clones are kept and a portion is missing. The repertoire holds 150,000 to 200,000 clones, 85% to 95% seen once, with approximately 0.07% in the top ten. J is TRBJ2-2 and V is TRBV12-5; D is perhaps TRBD2 (5 bases). This TCR was recovered from a woman in her twenties or thirties in good health. The material sequenced was naive CD4+ T cells sorted from blood. Indicated subset: CD45RA+ positively selected. CDR3 protein: CASGSNLPQRLNTGELFF. CDR3 nucleotide sequence: TGTGCTAGTGGTTCAAACCTCCCCCAGCGGCTAAACACCGGGGAGCTGTTTTTT.